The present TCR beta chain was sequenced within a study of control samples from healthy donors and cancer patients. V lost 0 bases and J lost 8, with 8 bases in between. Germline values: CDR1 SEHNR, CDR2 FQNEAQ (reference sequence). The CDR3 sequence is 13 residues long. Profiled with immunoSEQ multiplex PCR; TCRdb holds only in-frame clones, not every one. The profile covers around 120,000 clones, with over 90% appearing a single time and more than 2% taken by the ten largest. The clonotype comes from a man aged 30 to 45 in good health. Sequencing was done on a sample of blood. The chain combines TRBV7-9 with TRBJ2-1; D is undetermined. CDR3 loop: CASSLAAVDEQFF. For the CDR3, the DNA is TGTGCCAGCAGCTTAGCAGCAGTAGATGAGCAGTTCTTC.